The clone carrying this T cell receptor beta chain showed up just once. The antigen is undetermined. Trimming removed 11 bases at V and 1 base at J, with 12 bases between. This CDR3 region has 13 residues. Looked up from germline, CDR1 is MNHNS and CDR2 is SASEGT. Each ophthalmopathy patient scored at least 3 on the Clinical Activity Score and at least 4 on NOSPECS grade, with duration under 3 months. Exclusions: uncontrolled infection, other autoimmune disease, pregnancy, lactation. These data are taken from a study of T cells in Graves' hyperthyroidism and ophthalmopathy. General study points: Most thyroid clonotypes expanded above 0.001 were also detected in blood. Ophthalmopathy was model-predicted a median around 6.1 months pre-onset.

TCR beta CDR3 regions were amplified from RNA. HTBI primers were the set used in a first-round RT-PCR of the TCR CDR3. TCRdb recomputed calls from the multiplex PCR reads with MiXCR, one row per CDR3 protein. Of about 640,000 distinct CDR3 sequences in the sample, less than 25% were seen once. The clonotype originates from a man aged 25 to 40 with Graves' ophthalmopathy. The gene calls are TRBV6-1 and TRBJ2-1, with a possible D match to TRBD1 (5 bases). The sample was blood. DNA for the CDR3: TGTGCCCCCGAGCAGGGTTCCTACAATGAGCAGTTCTTC. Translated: CAPEQGSYNEQFF.